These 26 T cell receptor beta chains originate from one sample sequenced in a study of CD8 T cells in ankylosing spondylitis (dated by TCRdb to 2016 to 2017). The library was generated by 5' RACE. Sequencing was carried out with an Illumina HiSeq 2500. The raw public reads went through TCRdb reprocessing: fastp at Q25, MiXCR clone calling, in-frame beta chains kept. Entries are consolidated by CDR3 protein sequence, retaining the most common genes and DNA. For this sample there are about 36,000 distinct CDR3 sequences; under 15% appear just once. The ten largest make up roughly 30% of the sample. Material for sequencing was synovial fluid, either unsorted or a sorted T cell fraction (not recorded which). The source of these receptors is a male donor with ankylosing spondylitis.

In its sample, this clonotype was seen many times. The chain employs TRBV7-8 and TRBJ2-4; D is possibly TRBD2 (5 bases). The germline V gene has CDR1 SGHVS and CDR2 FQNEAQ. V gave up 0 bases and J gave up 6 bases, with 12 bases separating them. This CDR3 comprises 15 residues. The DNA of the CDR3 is TGTGCCAGCAGCTTAGCAGGACTTTTAGGAAACATTCAGTACTTC. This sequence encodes CASSLAGLLGNIQYF.

The CDR3 is CSARVAGGGADTQYF. CDR3 in DNA: TGCAGTGCTAGAGTAGCGGGAGGGGGAGCAGATACGCAGTATTTT. The chain carries TRBV20-1 and TRBJ2-3; 11 bases are a match to TRBD2. Trimming removed 1 base from V and 4 bases from J; junction bases left unmatched: 4. CDR3 length: 15 residues. Germline assignment: CDR1 DFQATT and CDR2 SNEGSKA (reference sequence).

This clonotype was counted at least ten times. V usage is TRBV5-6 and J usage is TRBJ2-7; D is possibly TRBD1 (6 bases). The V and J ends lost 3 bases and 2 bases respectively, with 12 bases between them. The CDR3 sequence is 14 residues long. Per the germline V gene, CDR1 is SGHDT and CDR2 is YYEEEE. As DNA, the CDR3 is TGTGCCAGCAGCTCCAGGGACACTCCCTACGAGCAGTACTTC. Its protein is CASSSRDTPYEQYF.

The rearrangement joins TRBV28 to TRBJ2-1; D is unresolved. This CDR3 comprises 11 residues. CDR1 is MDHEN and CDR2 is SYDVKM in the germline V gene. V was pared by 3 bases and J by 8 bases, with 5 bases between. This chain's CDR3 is CASSFYHEQFF. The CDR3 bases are TGTGCCAGCAGTTTTTACCATGAGCAGTTCTTC.

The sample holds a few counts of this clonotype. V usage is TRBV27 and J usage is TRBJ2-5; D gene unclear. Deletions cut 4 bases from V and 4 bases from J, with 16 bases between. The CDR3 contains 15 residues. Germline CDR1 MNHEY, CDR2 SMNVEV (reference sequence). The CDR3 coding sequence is TGTGCCAGCAGTTCAGAACCCCTTGGCCGAGAGACCCAGTACTTC. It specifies CASSSEPLGRETQYF.

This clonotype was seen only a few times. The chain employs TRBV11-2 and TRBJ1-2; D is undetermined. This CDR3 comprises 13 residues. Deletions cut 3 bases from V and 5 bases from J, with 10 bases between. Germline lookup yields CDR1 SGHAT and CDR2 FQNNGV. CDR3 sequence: CASSFGPLYGYTF. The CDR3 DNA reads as TGTGCCAGCAGCTTTGGCCCATTATATGGCTACACCTTC.

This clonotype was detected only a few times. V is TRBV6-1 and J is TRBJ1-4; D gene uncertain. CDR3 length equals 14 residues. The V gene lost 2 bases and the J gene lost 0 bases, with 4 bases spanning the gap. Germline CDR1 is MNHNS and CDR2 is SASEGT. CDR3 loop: CASSENPTNEKLFF. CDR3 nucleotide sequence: TGTGCCAGCAGTGAAAACCCAACTAATGAAAAACTGTTTTTT.

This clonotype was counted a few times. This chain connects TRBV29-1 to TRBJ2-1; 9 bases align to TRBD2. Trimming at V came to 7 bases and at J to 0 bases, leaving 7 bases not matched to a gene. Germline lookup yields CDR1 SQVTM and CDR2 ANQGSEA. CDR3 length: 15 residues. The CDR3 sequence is CSASLSGSSYNEQFF. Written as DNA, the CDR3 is TGCAGCGCCTCGCTTAGCGGGAGCTCCTACAATGAGCAGTTCTTC.

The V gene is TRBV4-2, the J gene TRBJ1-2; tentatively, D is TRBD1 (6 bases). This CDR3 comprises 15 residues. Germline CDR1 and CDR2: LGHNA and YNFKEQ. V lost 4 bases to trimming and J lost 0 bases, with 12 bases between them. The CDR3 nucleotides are TGTGCCAGCAGCCCGCAGGGGACCGCTAACTATGGCTACACCTTC. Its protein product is CASSPQGTANYGYTF.

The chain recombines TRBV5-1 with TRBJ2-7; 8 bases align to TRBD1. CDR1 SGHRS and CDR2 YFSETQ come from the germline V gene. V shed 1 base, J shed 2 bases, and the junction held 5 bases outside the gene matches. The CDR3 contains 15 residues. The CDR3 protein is CASSLRDRFTYEQYF. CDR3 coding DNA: TGCGCCAGCAGCTTGCGGGACAGGTTTACCTACGAGCAGTACTTC.

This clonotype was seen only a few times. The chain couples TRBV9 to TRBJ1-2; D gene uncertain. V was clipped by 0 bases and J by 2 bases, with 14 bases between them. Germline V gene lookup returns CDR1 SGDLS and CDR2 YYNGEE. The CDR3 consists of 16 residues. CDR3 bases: TGTGCCAGCAGCGTAGTAACACCCCCAGGCAACTATGGCTACACCTTC. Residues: CASSVVTPPGNYGYTF.

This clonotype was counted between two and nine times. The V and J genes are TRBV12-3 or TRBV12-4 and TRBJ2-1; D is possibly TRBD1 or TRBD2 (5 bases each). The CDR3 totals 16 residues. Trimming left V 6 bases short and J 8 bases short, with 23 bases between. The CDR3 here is CASRGIGTPRWDEQFF. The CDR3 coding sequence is TGTGCCAGCAGAGGGATAGGGACCCCCAGGTGGGATGAGCAGTTCTTC.

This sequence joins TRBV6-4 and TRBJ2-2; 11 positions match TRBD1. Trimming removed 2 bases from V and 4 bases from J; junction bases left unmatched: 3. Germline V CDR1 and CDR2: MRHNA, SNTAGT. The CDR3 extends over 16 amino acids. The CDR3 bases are TGTGCCAGCAGTGACGGACAGGGGGCAGGCACCGGGGAGCTGTTTTTT. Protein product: CASSDGQGAGTGELFF.

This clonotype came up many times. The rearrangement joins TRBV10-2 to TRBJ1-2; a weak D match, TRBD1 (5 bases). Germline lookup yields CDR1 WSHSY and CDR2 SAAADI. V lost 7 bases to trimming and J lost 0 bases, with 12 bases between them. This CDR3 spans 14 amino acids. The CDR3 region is CASTPGLANYGYTF. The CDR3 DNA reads TGCGCCAGCACCCCAGGGTTAGCTAACTATGGCTACACCTTC.

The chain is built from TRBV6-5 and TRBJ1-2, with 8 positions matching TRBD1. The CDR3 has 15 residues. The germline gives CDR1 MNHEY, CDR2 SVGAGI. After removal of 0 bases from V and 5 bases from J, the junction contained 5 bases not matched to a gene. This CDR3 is CASSYSFDRGYGYTF. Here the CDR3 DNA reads TGTGCCAGCAGTTACTCGTTTGACAGGGGATATGGCTACACCTTC.

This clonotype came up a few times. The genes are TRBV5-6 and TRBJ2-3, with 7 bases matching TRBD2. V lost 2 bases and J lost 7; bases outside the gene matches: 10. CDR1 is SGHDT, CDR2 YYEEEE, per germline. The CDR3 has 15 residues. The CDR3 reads CASSFLTGGIYTQYF. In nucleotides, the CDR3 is TGTGCCAGCAGCTTTTTGACGGGAGGTATATATACGCAGTATTTT.

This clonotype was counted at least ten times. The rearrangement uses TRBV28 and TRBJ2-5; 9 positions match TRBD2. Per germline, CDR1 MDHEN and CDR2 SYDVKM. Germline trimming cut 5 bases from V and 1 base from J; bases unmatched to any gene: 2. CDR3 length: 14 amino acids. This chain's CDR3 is CASSKLAGQETQYF. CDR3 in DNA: TGTGCCAGCAGTAAACTAGCGGGCCAAGAGACCCAGTACTTC.

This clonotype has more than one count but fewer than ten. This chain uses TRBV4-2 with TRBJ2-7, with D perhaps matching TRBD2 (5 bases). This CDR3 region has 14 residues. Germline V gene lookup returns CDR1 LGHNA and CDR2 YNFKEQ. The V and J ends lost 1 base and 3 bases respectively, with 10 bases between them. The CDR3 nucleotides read TGTGCCAGCAGCCAAGGGGAAGGAGGCTACGAGCAGTACTTC. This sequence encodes CASSQGEGGYEQYF.

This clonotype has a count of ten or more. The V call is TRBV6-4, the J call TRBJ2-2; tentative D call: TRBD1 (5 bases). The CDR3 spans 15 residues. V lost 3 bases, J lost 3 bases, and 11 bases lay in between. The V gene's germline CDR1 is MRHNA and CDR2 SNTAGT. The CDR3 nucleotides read TGTGCCAGCAGTGAGGGGAAACAGGACACCGGGGAGCTGTTTTTT. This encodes CASSEGKQDTGELFF.

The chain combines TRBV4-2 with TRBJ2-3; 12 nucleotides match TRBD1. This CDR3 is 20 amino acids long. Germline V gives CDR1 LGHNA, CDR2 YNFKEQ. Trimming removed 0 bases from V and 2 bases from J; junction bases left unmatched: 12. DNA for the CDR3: TGTGCCAGCAGCCAAGATATTTTGAAATGGGGACAGGGGGCCACAGATACGCAGTATTTT. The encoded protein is CASSQDILKWGQGATDTQYF.

CDR3 in DNA: TGCGCCAGCAGTGATTGGCTTGATTCAGCTAACACCGGGGAGCTGTTTTTT. Encoded protein: CASSDWLDSANTGELFF. This chain connects TRBV10-2 to TRBJ2-2; D is uncertain. Trimming left V 3 bases short and J 2 bases short, with 16 bases between. This CDR3 comprises 17 residues. Per the germline V gene, CDR1 is WSHSY and CDR2 is SAAADI.

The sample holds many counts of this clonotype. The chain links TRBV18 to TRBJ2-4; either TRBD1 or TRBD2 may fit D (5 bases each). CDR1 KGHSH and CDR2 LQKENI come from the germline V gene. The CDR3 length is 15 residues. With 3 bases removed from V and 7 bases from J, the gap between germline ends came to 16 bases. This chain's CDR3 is CASSPSTGADNIQYF. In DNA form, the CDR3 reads TGTGCCAGCTCACCCTCAACCGGGGCGGACAACATTCAGTACTTC.

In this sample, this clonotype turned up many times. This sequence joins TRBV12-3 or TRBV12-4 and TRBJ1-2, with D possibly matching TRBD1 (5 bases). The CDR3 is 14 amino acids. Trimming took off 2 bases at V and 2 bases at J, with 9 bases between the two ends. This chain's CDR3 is CASSLYRPNYGYTF. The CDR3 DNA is TGTGCCAGCAGTTTATACAGGCCGAACTATGGCTACACCTTC.

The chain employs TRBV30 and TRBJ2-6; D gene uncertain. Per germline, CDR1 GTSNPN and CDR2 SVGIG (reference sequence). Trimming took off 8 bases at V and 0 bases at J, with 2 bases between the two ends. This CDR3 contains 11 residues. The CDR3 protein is CASSGANVLTF. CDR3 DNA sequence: TGTGCCAGCTCTGGGGCCAACGTCCTGACTTTC. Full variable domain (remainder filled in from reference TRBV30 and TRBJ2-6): SQTIHQWPATLVQPVGSPLSLECTVEGTSNPNLYWYRQAAGRGLQLLFYSVGIGQISSEVPQNLSASRPQDRQFILSSKKLLLSDSGFYLCASSGANVLTFGAGSRLTVL.

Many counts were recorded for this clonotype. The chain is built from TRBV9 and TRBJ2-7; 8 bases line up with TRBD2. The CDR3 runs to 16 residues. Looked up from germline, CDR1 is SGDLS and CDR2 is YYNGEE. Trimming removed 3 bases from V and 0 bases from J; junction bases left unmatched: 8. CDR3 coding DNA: TGTGCCAGCAGCGGAGCCGCGAGCGGGAGCTCCTACGAGCAGTACTTC. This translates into CASSGAASGSSYEQYF.

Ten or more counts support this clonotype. CDR3 nucleotides: TGTGCCAGCAGCTTAGCGGGGGGGCCTCCGTTCTTC. Amino acid sequence: CASSLAGGPPFF. The rearrangement joins TRBV7-9 to TRBJ2-1; tentatively, D is TRBD2 (7 bases). The V end was cut by 0 bases, the J end by 15 bases, with 12 bases between. Germline V lookup: CDR1 SEHNR, CDR2 FQNEAQ (reference sequence). CDR3 length equals 12 residues.